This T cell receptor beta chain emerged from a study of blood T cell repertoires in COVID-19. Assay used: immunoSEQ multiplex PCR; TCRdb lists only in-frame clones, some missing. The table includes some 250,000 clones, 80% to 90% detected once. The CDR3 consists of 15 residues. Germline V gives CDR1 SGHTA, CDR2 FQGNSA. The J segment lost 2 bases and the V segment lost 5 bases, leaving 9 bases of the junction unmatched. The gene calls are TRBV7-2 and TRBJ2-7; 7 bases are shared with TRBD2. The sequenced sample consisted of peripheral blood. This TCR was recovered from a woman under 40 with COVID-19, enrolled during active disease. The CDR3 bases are TGTGCCAGCAGCAAAACTAGCGCGACAGCCTACGAGCAGTACTTC. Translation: CASSKTSATAYEQYF.